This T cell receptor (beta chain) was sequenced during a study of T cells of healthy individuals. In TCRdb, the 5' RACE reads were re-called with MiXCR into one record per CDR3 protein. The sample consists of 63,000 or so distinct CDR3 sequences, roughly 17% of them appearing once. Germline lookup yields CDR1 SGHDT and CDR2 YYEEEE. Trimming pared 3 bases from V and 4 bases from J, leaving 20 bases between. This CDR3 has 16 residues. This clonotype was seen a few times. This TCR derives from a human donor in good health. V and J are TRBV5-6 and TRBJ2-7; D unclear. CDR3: CASSSSSLFRVYEQYF. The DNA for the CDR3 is TGTGCCAGCAGCTCCTCTTCTCTATTTAGGGTTTACGAGCAGTACTTC.